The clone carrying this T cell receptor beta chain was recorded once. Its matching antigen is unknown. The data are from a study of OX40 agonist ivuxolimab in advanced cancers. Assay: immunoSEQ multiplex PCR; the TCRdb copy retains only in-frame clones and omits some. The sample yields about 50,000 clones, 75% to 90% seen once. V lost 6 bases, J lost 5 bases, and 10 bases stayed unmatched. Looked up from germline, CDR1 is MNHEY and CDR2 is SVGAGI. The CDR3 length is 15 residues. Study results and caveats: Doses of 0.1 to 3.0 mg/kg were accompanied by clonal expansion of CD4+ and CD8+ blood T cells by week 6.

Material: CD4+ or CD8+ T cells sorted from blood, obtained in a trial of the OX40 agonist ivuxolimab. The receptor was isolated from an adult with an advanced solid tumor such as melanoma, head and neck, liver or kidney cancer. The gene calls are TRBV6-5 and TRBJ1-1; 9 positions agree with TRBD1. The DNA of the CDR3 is TGTGCCAGCAGCAAAGGCACACAGGGGGCAACTGAAGCTTTCTTT. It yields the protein CASSKGTQGATEAFF.